The 25 T cell receptor beta chains listed next were all sequenced from one sample in a study of shared clonotypes between healthy human individuals. TCRdb's copy holds only in-frame clones and misses some; the assay was immunoSEQ multiplex PCR. The profile shows about 330,000 clones, around nine tenths of them singletons. Sequenced: memory CD8+ T cells sorted from blood. Described subset: CD45RO+ cells pooled with CCR7-negative TemRA cells. Every receptor here comes from a man between 18 and 29 years old in good health.

V gene TRBV28 combines with J gene TRBJ1-5; D is undetermined. The V end lost 2 bases, the J end lost 2 bases, and 7 bases lay between the germline ends. The CDR3 sequence is 14 residues long. CDR1 MDHEN and CDR2 SYDVKM come from the germline V gene. The CDR3 coding sequence is TGTGCCAGCAGTTTAGGAGCAGGCAATCAGCCCCAGCATTTT. Its protein product is CASSLGAGNQPQHF.

This rearrangement joins TRBV28 to TRBJ1-4, with a possible D match to TRBD1 (6 bases). The length of the CDR3 is 18 residues. From germline, CDR1 is MDHEN and CDR2 SYDVKM. V lost 2 bases and J 5 bases, leaving 21 bases between the germline ends. CDR3 region: CASSLPLSRTDSNEKLFF. The CDR3 nucleotides read TGTGCCAGCAGTTTACCGCTCTCCCGGACAGATTCCAATGAAAAACTGTTTTTT.

The genes are TRBV5-6 and TRBJ2-2; 10 positions match TRBD1. The CDR3 consists of 18 residues. CDR1 SGHDT and CDR2 YYEEEE come from the germline V gene. J gave up 0 bases and V 2 bases, and 7 bases lay outside the gene matches. CDR3 residues: CASSLLDRGLANTGELFF. For the CDR3, the DNA is TGTGCCAGCAGCTTACTCGACAGGGGGCTCGCGAACACCGGGGAGCTGTTTTTT.

This clone occurred many times. The V gene is TRBV6-5, the J gene TRBJ1-5, with D perhaps TRBD1 (5 bases). Germline CDR1 and CDR2: MNHEY and SVGAGI. The ends were cut back, 6 bases at V and 3 bases at J, with 15 bases in the middle. The length of the CDR3 is 15 residues. CDR3 in amino acids: CASSPSDGANQPQHF. DNA of the CDR3: TGTGCCAGCAGCCCCAGCGACGGGGCCAATCAGCCCCAGCATTTT.

V and J are TRBV11-2 and TRBJ2-7; D call uncertain. The germline CDR1 and CDR2 sequences are SGHAT and FQNNGV. Trimming shortened V by 3 bases and J by 0 bases, and 3 bases separated the two germline ends. This CDR3 contains 12 residues. In DNA form, the CDR3 reads TGTGCCAGCAGCTTTAACTCCTACGAGCAGTACTTC. Translating it yields CASSFNSYEQYF.

This clone has only one observation. The V and J genes are TRBV6-6 and TRBJ2-4; 10 nucleotides line up with TRBD1. V dropped 5 bases and J dropped 5; count of bases not matched to a gene: 9. The CDR3 has 16 amino acids. Germline values: CDR1 MNHNY, CDR2 SVGAGI (reference sequence). Written as DNA, the CDR3 is TGTGCCAGCAGTCAACAACCCGGGACAGGGGAAAACATTCAGTACTTC. It is translated as CASSQQPGTGENIQYF.

This sequence joins TRBV7-9 and TRBJ2-5; D gene uncertain. V was trimmed by 6 bases and J by 0 bases, leaving 5 bases between them. The CDR3 has 12 residues. The V gene's germline CDR1 is SEHNR and CDR2 FQNEAQ (reference sequence). CDR3 nucleotides: TGTGCCAGCAGTTCGGACCAAGAGACCCAGTACTTC. Residues: CASSSDQETQYF. The full variable domain, with the rest looked up from reference TRBV7-9 and TRBJ2-5, is DTGVSQNPRHKITKRGQNVTFRCDPISEHNRLYWYRQTLGQGPEFLTYFQNEAQLEKSRLLSDRFSAERPKGSFSTLEIQRTEQGDSAMYLCASSSDQETQYFGPGTRLLVL.

The chain is built from TRBV10-3 and TRBJ2-3; the match to TRBD2 covers 11 bases. This CDR3 has 17 amino acids. J was trimmed by 3 bases and V by 4 bases; bases with no gene match: 9. Germline CDR1 reads ENHRY; CDR2 reads SYGVKD. CDR3 residues: CAISGGLAGGSTDTQYF. The CDR3 coding sequence is TGTGCCATCAGTGGAGGCCTAGCGGGGGGAAGTACAGATACGCAGTATTTT.

V gene TRBV6-5 combines with J gene TRBJ2-1, with 9 bases that match TRBD1. Per the germline V gene, CDR1 is MNHEY and CDR2 is SVGAGI. Germline trimming cut 3 bases from V and 5 bases from J; bases unmatched to any gene: 5. This CDR3 comprises 15 residues. The CDR3 nucleotides read TGTGCCAGCAGTTATCGGACAGGGGCAGACAATGAGCAGTTCTTC. Its protein product is CASSYRTGADNEQFF.

The chain links TRBV6-1 to TRBJ2-7, with a tentative D call TRBD2 (5 bases). From germline, CDR1 is MNHNS and CDR2 SASEGT. V lost 2 bases and J lost 3, with 14 bases in between. CDR3 length: 15 amino acids. The CDR3 DNA is TGTGCCAGCAGTGAAATTGGAGCGGAAAGCTACGAGCAGTACTTC. Its translation is CASSEIGAESYEQYF.

The chain recombines TRBV7-9 with TRBJ1-1; D gene unclear. Trimming cost V 6 bases and J 1 base, with 6 bases left between them. The CDR3 loop spans 12 amino acids. Germline V CDR1 and CDR2: SEHNR, FQNEAQ (reference sequence). In nucleotides, the CDR3 is TGTGCCAGCAGAAAGGGGAACACTGAAGCTTTCTTT. Translation: CASRKGNTEAFF.

The chain joins TRBV14 to TRBJ2-5; a possible D gene is TRBD1 (5 bases). The CDR3 consists of 15 residues. The V gene's germline CDR1 is SGHDN and CDR2 FVKESK. Deletions cut 0 bases from V and 7 bases from J, with 15 bases between. This chain's CDR3 is CASSQERQGPSTQYF. The CDR3 DNA reads as TGTGCCAGCAGCCAAGAGCGCCAGGGCCCCTCGACCCAGTACTTC.

This chain connects TRBV30 to TRBJ1-5; possibly TRBD1 for D (6 bases). Trimming left V 4 bases short and J 0 bases short, with 13 bases between. The CDR3 loop spans 15 amino acids. Looked up from germline, CDR1 is GTSNPN and CDR2 is SVGIG (reference sequence). DNA of the CDR3: TGTGCCTGGACCCTAGGGGGTTATAGCAATCAGCCCCAGCATTTT. This gives the protein CAWTLGGYSNQPQHF.

In the case of this clone: The sample holds other DNA sequences that translate to the same CDR3. This sequence joins TRBV30 and TRBJ1-1; D not resolved. CDR1 is GTSNPN and CDR2 is SVGIG in the germline V gene (reference sequence). V was trimmed by 0 bases and J by 5 bases, leaving 4 bases between them. CDR3 length: 11 residues. This CDR3 is CAWSVGTEAFF. The CDR3 DNA reads TGTGCCTGGAGTGTAGGAACTGAAGCTTTCTTT.

The V and J genes are TRBV7-9 and TRBJ2-7; 8 nucleotides line up with TRBD1. The CDR3 length is 12 residues. Germline V gene lookup returns CDR1 SEHNR and CDR2 FQNEAQ (reference sequence). V was pared by 8 bases and J by 4 bases, with 4 bases of the junction left unmatched. CDR3 coding DNA: TGTGCCAGCGGAGGACAGGGTTACGAGCAGTACTTC. As protein: CASGGQGYEQYF. The variable domain in full, completed from reference TRBV7-9 and TRBJ2-7, reads DTGVSQNPRHKITKRGQNVTFRCDPISEHNRLYWYRQTLGQGPEFLTYFQNEAQLEKSRLLSDRFSAERPKGSFSTLEIQRTEQGDSAMYLCASGGQGYEQYFGPGTRLTVT.

This clone was picked up one time. This chain connects TRBV27 to TRBJ2-2; tentative D call: TRBD1 (6 bases). The germline V gene has CDR1 MNHEY and CDR2 SMNVEV (reference sequence). The V end was cut by 3 bases, the J end by 7 bases, with 12 bases between. CDR3 length equals 14 residues. The CDR3 DNA is TGTGCCAGCAGTTTTCAGGGGAAAATCGGGGAGCTGTTTTTT. Protein: CASSFQGKIGELFF.

This chain joins TRBV10-3 and TRBJ2-7; the match to TRBD2 covers 15 bases. CDR3 length equals 16 residues. Germline CDR1 and CDR2: ENHRY and SYGVKD. V gave up 4 bases and J gave up 4 bases; unmatched junction bases: 5. The CDR3 sequence: CAISVGTSGRIYEQYF. DNA for the CDR3: TGTGCCATCAGTGTAGGGACTAGCGGGAGGATTTACGAGCAGTACTTC.

The chain is built from TRBV6-6 and TRBJ2-5; perhaps TRBD2 as D (7 bases). The CDR3 runs to 13 residues. Germline loops: CDR1 MNHNY, CDR2 SVGAGI (reference sequence). Trimming shortened V by 10 bases and J by 5 bases, and 17 bases separated the two germline ends. The CDR3 loop reads CATFWGGAETQYF. CDR3 in DNA: TGTGCCACCTTCTGGGGGGGGGCGGAGACCCAGTACTTC.

As DNA, the CDR3 is TGCGCCAGCAGCTTATCCGGTCATCAGCCCCAGCATTTT. Translating gives CASSLSGHQPQHF. The V call is TRBV5-1, the J call TRBJ1-5, with D hard to call. With 2 bases removed from V and 5 bases from J, the gap between germline ends came to 8 bases. The CDR3 is 13 residues long. CDR1 is SGHRS, CDR2 YFSETQ, per germline. Variable domain in full (rest from reference TRBV5-1 and TRBJ1-5): KAGVTQTPRYLIKTRGQQVTLSCSPISGHRSVSWYQQTPGQGLQFLFEYFSETQRNKGNFPGRFSGRQFSNSRSEMNVSTLELGDSALYLCASSLSGHQPQHFGDGTRLSIL.

Details on this clone: In the same sample, other DNA sequences code for this CDR3. The chain has TRBV7-9 and TRBJ2-1; no firm D call. The ends were cut back, 3 bases at V and 0 bases at J, with 3 bases in the middle. The CDR3 is made up of 13 amino acids. CDR1 is SEHNR and CDR2 is FQNEAQ in the germline V gene (reference sequence). CDR3 sequence reads: CASSLNSYNEQFF. DNA for the CDR3: TGTGCCAGCAGCTTGAACTCCTACAATGAGCAGTTCTTC.

In nucleotides, the CDR3 is TGTGCCAGCAGCCCTATAGGCAGCAACACTGAAGCTTTCTTT. As protein: CASSPIGSNTEAFF. The chain employs TRBV7-6 and TRBJ1-1; D uncertain. Per germline, CDR1 SGHVS and CDR2 FNYEAQ. The length of the CDR3 is 14 residues. V was shortened by 5 bases and J by 2 bases, with 12 bases between the two germline ends. Together with reference TRBV7-6 and TRBJ1-1, the CDR3 gives the full variable domain: GAGVSQSPRYKVTKRGQDVALRCDPISGHVSLYWYRQALGQGPEFLTYFNYEAQQDKSGLPNDRFSAERPEGSISTLTIQRTEQRDSAMYRCASSPIGSNTEAFFGQGTRLTVV.

This clone was picked up one time. V is TRBV6-1 and J is TRBJ2-7; D is possibly TRBD1 (6 bases). The CDR3 consists of 17 residues. Germline values: CDR1 MNHNS, CDR2 SASEGT. The V end was cut by 1 base, the J end by 1 base, with 17 bases between. The CDR3 DNA is TGTGCCAGCAGTGAAGGGGACATGACCTTTTTTTCCTACGAGCAGTACTTC. Translation: CASSEGDMTFFSYEQYF.

The rearrangement joins TRBV5-1 to TRBJ2-7, with 9 bases identical to TRBD2. The CDR3 sequence is 14 residues long. Trimming removed 5 bases from V and 2 bases from J; junction bases left unmatched: 5. Germline V gene data show CDR1 as SGHRS and CDR2 as YFSETQ. The CDR3 sequence is CASRWLAGTYEQYF. The CDR3 nucleotides read TGCGCCAGCAGGTGGCTAGCGGGGACCTACGAGCAGTACTTC.

The CDR3 sequence is CASSPLGRAYEQYF. For the CDR3, the DNA is TGTGCCAGCAGCCCCCTCGGGAGGGCCTACGAGCAGTACTTC. The chain joins TRBV7-8 to TRBJ2-7, with 8 bases lining up with TRBD2. This CDR3 is built from 14 residues. CDR1 is SGHVS, CDR2 FQNEAQ, per germline. V was pared by 5 bases and J by 2 bases, with 5 bases of the junction left unmatched.

The sample holds a few counts of this clone. The chain couples TRBV9 to TRBJ2-1; 11 positions agree with TRBD2. The J segment lost 8 bases and the V segment lost 0 bases, leaving 10 bases of the junction unmatched. CDR3 length equals 17 residues. From germline, CDR1 is SGDLS and CDR2 YYNGEE. This chain's CDR3 is CASSVVVAGGPVHEQFF. CDR3 bases: TGTGCCAGCAGCGTAGTGGTAGCGGGGGGGCCTGTCCATGAGCAGTTCTTC.